This T cell receptor beta chain appears in the sequencing data of a study of vaccination effects on CD4 cells after COVID-19. Measured with immunoSEQ multiplex PCR; TCRdb has only the in-frame clones, and not every one. The sample has about 27,000 clones; about 70% are singletons. Within the ViraFEST assay, antigen-specific CD4+ T cells underwent expansion with viral peptide pools prior to sequencing. Researchers isolated CD4+ T cells once about 11 days of culture had elapsed. Vaccinated participants had no history of SARS-CoV-2 infection and tested negative for nucleocapsid antibodies. About this clone itself: Its antigen is undetermined.

CDR3 size: 11 residues. The germline gives CDR1 LNHDA, CDR2 SQIVND (reference sequence). Trimming shortened V by 3 bases and J by 3 bases, and 2 bases separated the two germline ends. This chain connects TRBV19 to TRBJ1-1, with D unclear. Sequencing was performed on CD4+ T cells from PBMCs cultured with SARS-CoV-2 spike peptides, taken before COVID-19 vaccination. The TCR comes from a human donor who received a COVID-19 vaccine. The CDR3 bases are TGTGCCAGTAGTATGGACACTGAAGCTTTCTTT. The encoded protein is CASSMDTEAFF.